A single sample is the source of the 3 T cell receptor beta chains below, sequenced in a study of blood T cell repertoires in COVID-19. Libraries were prepared by immunoSEQ multiplex PCR; TCRdb keeps only in-frame clonotypes and omits some of them. The sample includes over 90,000 clones, around nine tenths of them seen just once. Source material: peripheral blood. The receptors shown here come from a man aged 50 to 59 with acute or convalescent COVID-19.

The V and J genes are TRBV7-2 and TRBJ1-5; D remains unclear. The length of the CDR3 is 17 residues. V lost 1 base to trimming and J lost 4 bases, with 17 bases between them. Germline V CDR1 and CDR2: SGHTA, FQGNSA. The CDR3 DNA follows: TGTGCCAGCAGCTTAGTTCTGCGAGGGTATATGAATCAGCCCCAGCATTTT. Protein: CASSLVLRGYMNQPQHF.

The CDR3 DNA reads TGTGCCAGCTCAGGAGGGTTTCAGCCCCAGCATTTT. Protein product: CASSGGFQPQHF. This chain joins TRBV19 and TRBJ1-5, with D hard to call. CDR3 length equals 12 residues. Germline CDR1 is LNHDA and CDR2 is SQIVND (reference sequence). The V gene lost 9 bases and the J gene lost 6 bases, with 12 bases spanning the gap.

This chain uses TRBV19 with TRBJ1-5, with a possible D match to TRBD1 (5 bases). V was cut by 3 bases and J by 1 base, with 10 bases left in between. The CDR3 contains 15 residues. Per germline, CDR1 LNHDA and CDR2 SQIVND (reference sequence). CDR3 sequence: CASSISGQSNQPQHF. The CDR3 nucleotides are TGTGCCAGTAGTATTTCAGGGCAGAGCAATCAGCCCCAGCATTTT.